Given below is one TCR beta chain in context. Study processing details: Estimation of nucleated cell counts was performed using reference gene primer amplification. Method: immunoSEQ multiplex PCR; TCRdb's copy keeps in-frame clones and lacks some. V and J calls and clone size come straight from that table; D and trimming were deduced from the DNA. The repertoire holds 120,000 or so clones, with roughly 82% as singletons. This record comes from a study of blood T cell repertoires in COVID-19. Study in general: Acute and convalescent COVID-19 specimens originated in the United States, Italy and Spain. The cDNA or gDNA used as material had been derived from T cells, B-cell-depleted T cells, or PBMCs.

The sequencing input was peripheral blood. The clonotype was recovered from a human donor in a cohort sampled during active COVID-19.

CDR3 bases: TGTGCCAGCAAAGACGGGACTAGCTCTGGGGCCAACGTCCTGACTTTC. Encoded protein: CASKDGTSSGANVLTF. The chain couples TRBV28 to TRBJ2-6; 8 bases match TRBD2. CDR1 is MDHEN and CDR2 is SYDVKM in the germline V gene. V shed 7 bases, J shed 0 bases, and the junction held 5 bases outside the gene matches. The CDR3 extends over 16 amino acids.